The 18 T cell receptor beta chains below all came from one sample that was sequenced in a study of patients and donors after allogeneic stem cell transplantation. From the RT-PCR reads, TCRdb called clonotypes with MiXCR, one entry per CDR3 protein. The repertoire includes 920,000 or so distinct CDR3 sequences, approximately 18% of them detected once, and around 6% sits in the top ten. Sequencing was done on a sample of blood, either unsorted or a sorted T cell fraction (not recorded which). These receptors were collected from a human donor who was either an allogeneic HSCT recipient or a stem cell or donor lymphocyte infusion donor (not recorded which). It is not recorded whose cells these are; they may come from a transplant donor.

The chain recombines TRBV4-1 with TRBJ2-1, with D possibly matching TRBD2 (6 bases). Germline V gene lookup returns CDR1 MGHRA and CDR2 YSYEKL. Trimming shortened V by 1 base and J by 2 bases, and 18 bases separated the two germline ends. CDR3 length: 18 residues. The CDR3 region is CASSQGGARGPTYNEQFF. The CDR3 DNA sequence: TGCGCCAGCAGCCAAGGCGGGGCCCGAGGGCCGACCTACAATGAGCAGTTCTTC.

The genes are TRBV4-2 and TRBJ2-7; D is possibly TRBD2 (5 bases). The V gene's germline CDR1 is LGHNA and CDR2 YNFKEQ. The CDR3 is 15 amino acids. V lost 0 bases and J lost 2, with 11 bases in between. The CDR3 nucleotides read TGTGCCAGCAGCCAAGATAAGGACTTTACCTACGAGCAGTACTTC. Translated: CASSQDKDFTYEQYF.

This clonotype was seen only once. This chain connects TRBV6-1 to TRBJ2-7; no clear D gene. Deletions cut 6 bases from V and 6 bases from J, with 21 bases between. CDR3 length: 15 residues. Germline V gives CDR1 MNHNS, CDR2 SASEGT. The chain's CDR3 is CASSLLREGRLEQYF. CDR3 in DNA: TGTGCCAGCAGCCTCCTACGAGAAGGGCGACTCGAGCAGTACTTC.

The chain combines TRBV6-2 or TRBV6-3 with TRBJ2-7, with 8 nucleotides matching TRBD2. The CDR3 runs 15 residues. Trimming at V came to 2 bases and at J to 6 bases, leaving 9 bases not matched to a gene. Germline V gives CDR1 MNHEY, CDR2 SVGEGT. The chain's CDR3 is CASSYGTRIRSEQYF. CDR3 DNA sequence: TGTGCCAGCAGTTACGGGACTAGGATTCGCTCCGAGCAGTACTTC.

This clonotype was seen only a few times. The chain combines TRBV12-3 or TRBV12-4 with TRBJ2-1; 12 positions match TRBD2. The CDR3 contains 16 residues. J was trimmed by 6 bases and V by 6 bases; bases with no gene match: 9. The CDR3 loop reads CASRQGTSGFGNEQFF. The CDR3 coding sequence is TGTGCCAGCAGGCAAGGGACTAGCGGGTTTGGCAATGAGCAGTTCTTC.

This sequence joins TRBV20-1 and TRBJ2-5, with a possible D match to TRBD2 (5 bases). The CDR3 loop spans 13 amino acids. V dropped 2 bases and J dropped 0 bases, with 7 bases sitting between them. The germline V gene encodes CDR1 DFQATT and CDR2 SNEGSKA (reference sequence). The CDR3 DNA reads TGCAGTGCTAGACCGACTAACCAAGAGACCCAGTACTTC. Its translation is CSARPTNQETQYF.

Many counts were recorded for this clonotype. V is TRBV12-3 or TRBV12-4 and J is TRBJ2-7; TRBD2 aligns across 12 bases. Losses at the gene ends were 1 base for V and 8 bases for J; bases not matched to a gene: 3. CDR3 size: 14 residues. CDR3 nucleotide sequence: TGTGCCAGCAGTTTAGGGACTAGCGGGATCAAGCAGTACTTC. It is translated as CASSLGTSGIKQYF.

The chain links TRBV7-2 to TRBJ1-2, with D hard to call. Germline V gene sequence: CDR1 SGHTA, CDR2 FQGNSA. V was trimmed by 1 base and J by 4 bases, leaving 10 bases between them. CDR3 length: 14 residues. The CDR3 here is CASSLDSGGYGYTF. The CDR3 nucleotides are TGTGCCAGCAGCTTAGATTCAGGTGGCTATGGCTACACCTTC.

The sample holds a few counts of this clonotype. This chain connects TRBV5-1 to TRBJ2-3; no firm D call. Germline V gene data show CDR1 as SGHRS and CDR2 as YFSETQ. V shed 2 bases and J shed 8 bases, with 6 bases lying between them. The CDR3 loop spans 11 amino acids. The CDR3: CASSLGLTQYF. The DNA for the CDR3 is TGCGCCAGCAGCTTAGGTCTTACGCAGTATTTT.

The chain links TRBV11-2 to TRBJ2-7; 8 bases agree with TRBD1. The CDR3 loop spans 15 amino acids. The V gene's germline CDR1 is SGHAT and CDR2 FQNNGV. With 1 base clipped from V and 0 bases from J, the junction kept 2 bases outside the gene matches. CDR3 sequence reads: CASSLVGQDSYEQYF. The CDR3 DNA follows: TGTGCCAGCAGCTTAGTGGGACAGGACTCCTACGAGCAGTACTTC.

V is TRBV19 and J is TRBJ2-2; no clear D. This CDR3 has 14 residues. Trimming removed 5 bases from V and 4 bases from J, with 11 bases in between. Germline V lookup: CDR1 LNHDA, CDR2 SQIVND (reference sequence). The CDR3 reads CASSELWGTGELFF. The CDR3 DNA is TGTGCCAGTAGTGAACTGTGGGGCACCGGGGAGCTGTTTTTT.

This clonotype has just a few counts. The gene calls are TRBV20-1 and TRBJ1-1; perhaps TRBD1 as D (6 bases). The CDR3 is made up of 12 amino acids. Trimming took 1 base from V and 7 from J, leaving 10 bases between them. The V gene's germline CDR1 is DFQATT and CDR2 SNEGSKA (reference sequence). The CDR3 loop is CSARVRGFEAFF. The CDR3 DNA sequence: TGCAGTGCTAGAGTTAGGGGGTTTGAAGCTTTCTTT.

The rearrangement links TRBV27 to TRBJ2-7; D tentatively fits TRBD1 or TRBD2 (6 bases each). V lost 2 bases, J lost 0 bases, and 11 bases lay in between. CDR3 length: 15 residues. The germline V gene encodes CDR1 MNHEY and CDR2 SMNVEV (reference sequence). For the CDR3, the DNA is TGTGCCAGCAGTTTAAGACAGGAGGGCTCCTACGAGCAGTACTTC. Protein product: CASSLRQEGSYEQYF.

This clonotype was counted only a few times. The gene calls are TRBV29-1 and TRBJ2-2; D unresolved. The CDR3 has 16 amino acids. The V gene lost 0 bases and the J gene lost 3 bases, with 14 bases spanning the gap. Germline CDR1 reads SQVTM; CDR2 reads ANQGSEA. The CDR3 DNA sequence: TGCAGCGTTGAAGAGCTTAGAACAAGGGACACCGGGGAGCTGTTTTTT. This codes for CSVEELRTRDTGELFF.

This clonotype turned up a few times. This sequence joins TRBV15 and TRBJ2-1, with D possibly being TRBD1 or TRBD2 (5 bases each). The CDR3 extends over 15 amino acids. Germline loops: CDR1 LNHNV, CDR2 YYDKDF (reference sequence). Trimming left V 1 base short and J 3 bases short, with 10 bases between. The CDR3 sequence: CATSRAGRSYNEQFF. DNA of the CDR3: TGTGCCACCAGCAGAGCGGGACGAAGCTACAATGAGCAGTTCTTC.

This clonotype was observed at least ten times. The CDR3 here is CASSRTGVEQYF. As DNA, the CDR3 is TGTGCCAGCAGCCGGACAGGGGTCGAGCAGTACTTC. The genes are TRBV6-2 or TRBV6-3 and TRBJ2-7; 9 bases align to TRBD1. The CDR3 extends over 12 amino acids. Germline trimming cut 6 bases from V and 6 bases from J; bases unmatched to any gene: 3. Germline CDR1 is MNHEY and CDR2 is SVGEGT.

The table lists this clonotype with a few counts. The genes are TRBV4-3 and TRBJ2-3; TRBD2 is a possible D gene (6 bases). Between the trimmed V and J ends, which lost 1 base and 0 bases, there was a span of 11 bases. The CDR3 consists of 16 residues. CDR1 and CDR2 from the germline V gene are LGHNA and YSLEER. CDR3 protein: CASSQGSSASTDTQYF. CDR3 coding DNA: TGCGCCAGCAGCCAAGGGTCTAGCGCTAGCACAGATACGCAGTATTTT.

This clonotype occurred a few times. The CDR3 DNA follows: TGCAGTGCAAAGACAGGGGAGCAGTTCTTC. Amino acid sequence: CSAKTGEQFF. The rearrangement links TRBV20-1 to TRBJ2-1, with 7 bases that match TRBD1. V was clipped by 6 bases and J by 10 bases; unmatched bases: 3. The V gene's germline CDR1 is DFQATT and CDR2 SNEGSKA (reference sequence). There are 10 residues in the CDR3.